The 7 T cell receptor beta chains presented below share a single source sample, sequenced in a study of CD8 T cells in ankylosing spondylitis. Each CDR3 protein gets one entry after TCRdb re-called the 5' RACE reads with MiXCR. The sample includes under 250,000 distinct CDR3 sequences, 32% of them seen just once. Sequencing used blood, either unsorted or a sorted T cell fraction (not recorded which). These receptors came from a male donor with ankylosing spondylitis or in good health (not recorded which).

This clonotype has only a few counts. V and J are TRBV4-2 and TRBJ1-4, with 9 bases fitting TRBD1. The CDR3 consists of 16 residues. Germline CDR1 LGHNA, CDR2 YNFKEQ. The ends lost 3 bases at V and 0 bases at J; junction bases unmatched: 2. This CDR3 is CASSQGQGTTNEKLFF. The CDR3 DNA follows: TGTGCCAGCAGCCAGGGACAGGGAACAACTAATGAAAAACTGTTTTTT.

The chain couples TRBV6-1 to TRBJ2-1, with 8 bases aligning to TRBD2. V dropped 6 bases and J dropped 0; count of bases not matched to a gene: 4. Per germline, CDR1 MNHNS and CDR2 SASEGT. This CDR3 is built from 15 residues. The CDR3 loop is CASSGAGVSYNEQFF. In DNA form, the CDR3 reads TGTGCCAGCAGCGGAGCGGGGGTCTCCTACAATGAGCAGTTCTTC.

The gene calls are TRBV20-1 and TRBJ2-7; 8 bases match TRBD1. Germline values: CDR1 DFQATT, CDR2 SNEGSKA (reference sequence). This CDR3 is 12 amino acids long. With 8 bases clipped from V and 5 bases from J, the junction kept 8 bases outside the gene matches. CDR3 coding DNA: TGCAGTACTCGGGGACAGGCTCACGAGCAGTACTTC. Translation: CSTRGQAHEQYF.

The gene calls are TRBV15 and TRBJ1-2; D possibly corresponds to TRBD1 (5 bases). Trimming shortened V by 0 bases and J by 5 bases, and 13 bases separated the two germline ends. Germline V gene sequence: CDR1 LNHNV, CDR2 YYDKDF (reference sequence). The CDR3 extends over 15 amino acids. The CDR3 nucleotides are TGTGCCACCAGCAGAGATCGGACCAGGGCATATGGCTACACCTTC. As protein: CATSRDRTRAYGYTF.

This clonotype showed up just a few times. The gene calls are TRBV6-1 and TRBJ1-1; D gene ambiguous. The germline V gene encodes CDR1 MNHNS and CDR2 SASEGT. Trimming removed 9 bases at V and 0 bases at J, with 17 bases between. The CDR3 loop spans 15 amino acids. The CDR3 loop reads CASYERFLMNTEAFF. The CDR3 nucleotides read TGTGCCAGTTACGAGCGTTTTCTCATGAACACTGAAGCTTTCTTT.

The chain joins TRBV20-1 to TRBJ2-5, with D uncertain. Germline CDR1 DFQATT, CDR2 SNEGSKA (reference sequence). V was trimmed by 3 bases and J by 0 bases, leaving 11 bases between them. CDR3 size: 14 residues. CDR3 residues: CSASRGSNQETQYF. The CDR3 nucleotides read TGCAGTGCTAGCCGTGGTAGCAACCAAGAGACCCAGTACTTC.

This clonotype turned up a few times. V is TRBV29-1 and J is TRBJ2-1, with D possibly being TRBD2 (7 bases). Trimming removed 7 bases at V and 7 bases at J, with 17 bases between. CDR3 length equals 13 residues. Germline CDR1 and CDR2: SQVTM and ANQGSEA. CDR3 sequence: CSAQMGGGNEQFF. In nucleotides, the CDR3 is TGCAGCGCACAAATGGGAGGGGGGAATGAGCAGTTCTTC.